What follows are 10 T cell receptor beta chains derived from one specimen sequenced in a study of blood T cell repertoires in COVID-19. Clones were sequenced by immunoSEQ multiplex PCR, and TCRdb holds only the in-frame ones, with some missing. Of over 95,000 clones in the sample, around 85% were seen once. The material sequenced was peripheral blood. The receptors stem from a woman aged 60-75 years with COVID-19, enrolled during active disease.

This chain joins TRBV7-2 and TRBJ2-5; 8 nucleotides align to TRBD2. Germline-derived CDR1 and CDR2 are SGHTA and FQGNSA. V lost 0 bases, J lost 9 bases, and 9 bases stayed unmatched. This CDR3 contains 15 residues. The CDR3 here is CASSLAPGQAGAQYF. CDR3 DNA sequence: TGTGCCAGCAGCTTAGCGCCGGGACAAGCGGGGGCCCAGTACTTC.

CDR3 protein: CASSLQGARANEKLFF. DNA for the CDR3: TGTGCCAGCAGCTTACAGGGGGCGCGGGCTAATGAAAAACTGTTTTTT. The chain recombines TRBV5-8 with TRBJ1-4; 9 bases are shared with TRBD1. Trimming at V came to 2 bases and at J to 3 bases, leaving 5 bases not matched to a gene. The CDR3 has 16 residues. Germline CDR1 and CDR2: SGHTS and YDEGEE. Filled out from reference TRBV5-8 and TRBJ1-4, the complete variable domain reads EAGVTQSPTHLIKTRGQQATLRCSPISGHTSVYWYQQALGLGLQFLLWYDEGEERNRGNFPPRFSGRQFPNYSSELNVNALELEDSALYLCASSLQGARANEKLFFGSGTQLSVL.

J is TRBJ1-1 and V is TRBV5-4; unclear D gene. V dropped 0 bases and J dropped 2 bases, with 11 bases sitting between them. The CDR3 totals 15 residues. Germline assignment: CDR1 SGHNT and CDR2 YYREEE (reference sequence). CDR3: CASSLVPGLNTEAFF. CDR3 DNA sequence: TGTGCCAGCAGCTTGGTCCCAGGATTAAACACTGAAGCTTTCTTT.

The V call is TRBV3-1 (or the pseudogene TRBV3-2), the J call TRBJ2-1; D unresolved. The CDR3 has 15 amino acids. V lost 0 bases to trimming and J lost 3 bases, with 9 bases between them. Germline assignment: CDR1 LGHDT and CDR2 YNNKEL (reference sequence). The CDR3 here is CASSQEPASYNEQFF. The DNA of the CDR3 is TGTGCCAGCAGCCAAGAACCGGCTAGCTACAATGAGCAGTTCTTC.

This chain uses TRBV6-6 with TRBJ2-6; D is perhaps TRBD1 (5 bases). V lost 5 bases and J 2 bases, leaving 16 bases between the germline ends. The germline gives CDR1 MNHNY, CDR2 SVGAGI (reference sequence). The length of the CDR3 is 17 residues. This CDR3 reads CASSLKGHTPGANVLTF. The DNA for the CDR3 is TGTGCCAGCAGTCTAAAAGGACACACACCTGGGGCCAACGTCCTGACTTTC.

The chain links TRBV6-5 to TRBJ1-1; 7 bases map to TRBD1. V lost 5 bases to trimming and J lost 3 bases; unmatched junction nucleotides: 9. Per the germline V gene, CDR1 is MNHEY and CDR2 is SVGAGI. The CDR3 totals 15 residues. The CDR3 sequence: CASSRAGTADTEAFF. The CDR3, as DNA: TGTGCCAGCAGTCGGGCGGGGACAGCCGACACTGAAGCTTTCTTT.

V is TRBV5-1 and J is TRBJ1-1, with 11 bases that match TRBD1. V lost 2 bases, J lost 10 bases, and 10 bases stayed unmatched. In germline, CDR1 is SGHRS, CDR2 YFSETQ. The CDR3 consists of 15 residues. The CDR3 reads CASSFSRDRGSGAFF. The CDR3 DNA reads TGCGCCAGCAGCTTTTCTCGGGACAGGGGGTCAGGAGCTTTCTTT.

The genes are TRBV7-8 and TRBJ2-1, with 7 bases aligning to TRBD1. With V trimmed by 5 bases and J by 0 bases, 4 bases remained unmatched. CDR3 size: 15 residues. The germline V gene encodes CDR1 SGHVS and CDR2 FQNEAQ. The CDR3 here is CASSRDRLSYNEQFF. DNA of the CDR3: TGTGCCAGCAGCCGGGACAGACTCTCCTACAATGAGCAGTTCTTC. Drawing the rest from reference TRBV7-8 and TRBJ2-1, the complete variable domain is GAGVSQSPRYKVAKRGQDVALRCDPISGHVSLFWYQQALGQGPEFLTYFQNEAQLDKSGLPSDRFFAERPEGSVSTLKIQRTQQEDSAVYLCASSRDRLSYNEQFFGPGTRLTVL.

This chain uses TRBV27 with TRBJ2-2; 10 bases are shared with TRBD1. The germline CDR1 and CDR2 sequences are MNHEY and SMNVEV (reference sequence). Unmatched junction bases numbered 9, after V lost 5 bases and J lost 6 bases. CDR3 size: 16 residues. Here the CDR3 DNA reads TGTGCCAGCAGTCTTATCCGGGACAGGGGTGCCGGGGAGCTGTTTTTT. Protein product: CASSLIRDRGAGELFF.

In its sample, this clone was seen a few times. The chain is built from TRBV7-8 and TRBJ1-2; D might be TRBD1 (5 bases). The CDR3 spans 16 residues. The germline V gene has CDR1 SGHVS and CDR2 FQNEAQ. Trimming removed 2 bases at V and 8 bases at J, with 21 bases between. The CDR3 sequence is CASSLLGQGGVWGYTF. The DNA for the CDR3 is TGTGCCAGCAGCTTATTAGGGCAGGGAGGGGTGTGGGGCTACACCTTC.